Below, 20 T cell receptor beta chains from the same sample are listed, as sequenced in a study of CD8 T cells in ankylosing spondylitis. A single record per CDR3 protein comes from TCRdb applying MiXCR to the 5' RACE reads. The table lists some 340,000 distinct CDR3 sequences, 14% to 15% of them singletons. Sequenced: blood, either unsorted or a sorted T cell fraction (not recorded which). The receptors derive from a male donor with ankylosing spondylitis or in good health (not recorded which).

The chain is built from TRBV7-2 and TRBJ2-4; D is undetermined. The germline CDR1 and CDR2 sequences are SGHTA and FQGNSA. The CDR3 totals 16 residues. V dropped 2 bases and J dropped 1 base, with 12 bases sitting between them. CDR3 nucleotides: TGTGCCAGCAGCTTACCAGCCGTCGGTGCCAAAAACATTCAGTACTTC. This sequence encodes CASSLPAVGAKNIQYF.

This clonotype occurred a few times. This sequence joins TRBV6-5 and TRBJ2-1; 8 bases agree with TRBD2. From germline, CDR1 is MNHEY and CDR2 SVGAGI. V lost 0 bases and J lost 7; bases outside the gene matches: 14. The CDR3 spans 18 residues. The CDR3 nucleotides read TGTGCCAGCAGTTACTCGGGCGTACTTGCGGGAGGCGGTAATGAGCAGTTCTTC. Translated: CASSYSGVLAGGGNEQFF.

This clonotype was recorded many times. The chain is built from TRBV10-3 and TRBJ2-4; D is undetermined. Germline values: CDR1 ENHRY, CDR2 SYGVKD. The CDR3 totals 14 residues. V was cut by 5 bases and J by 8 bases, with 16 bases left in between. The CDR3 DNA reads TGTGCCATCAGTAACCGAGACCCCGCGGACATTCAGTACTTC. This sequence encodes CAISNRDPADIQYF.

The rearrangement joins TRBV5-1 to TRBJ2-2; maybe TRBD1 (5 bases). The CDR3 is made up of 15 amino acids. The germline CDR1 and CDR2 sequences are SGHRS and YFSETQ. The V end lost 7 bases, the J end lost 0 bases, and 13 bases lay between the germline ends. The CDR3 region has the DNA TGCGCCAGCGGGGTAGGACATGCGAACACCGGGGAGCTGTTTTTT. Its protein is CASGVGHANTGELFF.

V usage is TRBV5-1 and J usage is TRBJ2-1; no clear D gene. The V gene's germline CDR1 is SGHRS and CDR2 YFSETQ. Trimming took off 4 bases at V and 10 bases at J, with 9 bases between the two ends. The CDR3 length is 11 residues. In DNA form, the CDR3 reads TGCGCCAGCAGCGGGGAAGGGGAGCAGTTCTTC. Its translation: CASSGEGEQFF. The whole variable domain, filled in from reference TRBV5-1 and TRBJ2-1, reads KAGVTQTPRYLIKTRGQQVTLSCSPISGHRSVSWYQQTPGQGLQFLFEYFSETQRNKGNFPGRFSGRQFSNSRSEMNVSTLELGDSALYLCASSGEGEQFFGPGTRLTVL.

The table lists this clonotype with a few counts. V usage is TRBV20-1 and J usage is TRBJ2-5, with 10 bases that match TRBD1. V was clipped by 5 bases and J by 2 bases; unmatched bases: 11. CDR1 is DFQATT and CDR2 is SNEGSKA in the germline V gene (reference sequence). This CDR3 has 16 residues. This CDR3 is CSAESTPGQGQETQYF. The CDR3 nucleotides are TGCAGTGCTGAAAGTACTCCGGGACAGGGGCAAGAGACCCAGTACTTC.

The chain carries TRBV7-6 and TRBJ1-5; no clear D. CDR1 and CDR2 (germline): SGHVS, FNYEAQ. The CDR3 consists of 13 residues. Trimming stripped 4 bases from V and 3 bases from J, with 7 bases between. The CDR3 region has the DNA TGTGCCAGCAGCTCTAGCATCAATCAGCCCCAGCATTTT. Its protein product is CASSSSINQPQHF.

The chain recombines TRBV6-6 with TRBJ2-5; the match to TRBD2 covers 9 bases. V dropped 6 bases and J dropped 14; count of bases not matched to a gene: 13. This CDR3 has 13 amino acids. Germline assignment: CDR1 MNHNY and CDR2 SVGAGI (reference sequence). CDR3 loop: CASRDSTPGLAYF. The CDR3 nucleotides read TGTGCCAGCAGAGACTCTACCCCGGGACTAGCATACTTC.

This clonotype was counted many times. In nucleotides, the CDR3 is TGTGCCACCAATGACGGGGCCACAGATACGCAGTATTTT. Its translation is CATNDGATDTQYF. The chain employs TRBV24-1 and TRBJ2-3; D may match TRBD1 or TRBD2 (5 bases each). Germline V gives CDR1 KGHDR, CDR2 SFDVKD. V shed 8 bases and J shed 2 bases, with 10 bases lying between them. The CDR3 is made up of 13 amino acids.

This sequence joins TRBV20-1 and TRBJ2-3, with 8 positions matching TRBD2. The CDR3 consists of 15 residues. Unmatched junction bases numbered 8, after V lost 3 bases and J lost 3 bases. The germline V gene encodes CDR1 DFQATT and CDR2 SNEGSKA (reference sequence). The CDR3 protein is CSASPPGGRTDTQYF. In nucleotides, the CDR3 is TGCAGTGCTAGCCCCCCGGGGGGGCGAACAGATACGCAGTATTTT.

This clonotype was found many times. The rearrangement joins TRBV20-1 to TRBJ1-1; TRBD1 might be the D (6 bases). Deletions cut 0 bases from V and 0 bases from J, with 8 bases between. In germline, CDR1 is DFQATT, CDR2 SNEGSKA (reference sequence). The CDR3 runs 14 residues. The CDR3 region is CSARDQGLNTEAFF. CDR3 DNA: TGCAGTGCTAGAGATCAGGGGCTGAACACTGAAGCTTTCTTT.

The V call is TRBV12-3 or TRBV12-4, the J call TRBJ1-1; 7 bases are shared with TRBD1. The CDR3 is 14 residues long. With V trimmed by 5 bases and J by 1 base, 4 bases remained unmatched. The DNA for the CDR3 is TGTGCCAGCAGTGCACAGGGGAAGAACACTGAAGCTTTCTTT. It is translated as CASSAQGKNTEAFF.

The chain carries TRBV6-5 and TRBJ2-2; D gene unclear. The CDR3 has 15 residues. V was shortened by 3 bases and J by 1 base, with 9 bases between the two germline ends. From germline, CDR1 is MNHEY and CDR2 SVGAGI. The CDR3, as DNA: TGTGCCAGCAGTTATGGACGGAAGAACACCGGGGAGCTGTTTTTT. Encoded protein: CASSYGRKNTGELFF.

This clonotype appeared many times. The chain uses TRBV2 and TRBJ1-6; no firm D call. The CDR3 sequence is 12 residues long. The germline V gene encodes CDR1 SNHLY and CDR2 FYNNEI. Trimming took 4 bases from V and 13 from J, leaving 11 bases between them. CDR3 in amino acids: CASSVVNGPLHF. In DNA, the CDR3 is TGTGCCAGCAGTGTAGTGAACGGGCCCCTCCACTTT.

This clonotype was found a few times. The chain joins TRBV5-1 to TRBJ2-1, with 11 bases aligning to TRBD1. The CDR3 extends over 14 amino acids. Germline V lookup: CDR1 SGHRS, CDR2 YFSETQ. The V and J ends lost 5 bases and 10 bases, in that order; junction bases with no gene match: 8. The CDR3 nucleotides are TGCGCCAGCAGACGAGGGACAGGGGGTGTGGAGCAGTTCTTC. This gives the protein CASRRGTGGVEQFF.

This clonotype was seen a handful of times. V is TRBV20-1 and J is TRBJ2-2; 7 nucleotides match TRBD2. The J segment lost 0 bases and the V segment lost 5 bases, leaving 9 bases of the junction unmatched. Germline V gene data show CDR1 as DFQATT and CDR2 as SNEGSKA (reference sequence). The CDR3 totals 16 residues. CDR3 residues: CSAPLPSGANTGELFF. For the CDR3, the DNA is TGCAGTGCTCCCCTCCCCAGCGGGGCGAACACCGGGGAGCTGTTTTTT.

This clonotype occurred a few times. The V call is TRBV5-1, the J call TRBJ2-2; tentatively, D is TRBD2 (6 bases). The germline V and J ends were trimmed by 5 bases and 5 bases, with 16 bases remaining between them. Per germline, CDR1 SGHRS and CDR2 YFSETQ. The CDR3 loop spans 15 amino acids. CDR3 region: CASSSRVSGTGELFF. The CDR3 bases are TGCGCCAGCAGTTCCAGGGTTAGCGGAACCGGGGAGCTGTTTTTT.

The chain combines TRBV4-1 with TRBJ2-5; TRBD1 is a possible D gene (5 bases). The V and J ends lost 0 bases and 2 bases respectively, with 13 bases between them. The CDR3 length is 16 residues. Germline V gene data show CDR1 as MGHRA and CDR2 as YSYEKL. The CDR3 loop is CASSQDRTGKQETQYF. CDR3 coding DNA: TGCGCCAGCAGCCAAGATAGAACAGGAAAACAAGAGACCCAGTACTTC.

This clonotype was detected a few times. This chain links TRBV20-1 with TRBJ2-7; TRBD1 matches 9 bases. Trimming cost V 5 bases and J 6 bases; bases outside gene matches: 5. Germline lookup yields CDR1 DFQATT and CDR2 SNEGSKA (reference sequence). The CDR3 sequence is 12 residues long. The CDR3 here is CSASGTGREQYF. CDR3 DNA sequence: TGCAGTGCTTCCGGGACAGGGCGCGAGCAGTACTTC.

This clonotype was recorded many times. The CDR3 spells CASIPGLAGLGTQYF. In DNA form, the CDR3 reads TGTGCCAGCATCCCGGGACTAGCGGGCCTAGGGACGCAGTATTTT. The chain combines TRBV6-1 with TRBJ2-3, with TRBD2 identical over 12 bases. This CDR3 spans 15 amino acids. V trimming: 7 bases; J trimming: 9 bases; junction bases outside the gene matches: 11. From germline, CDR1 is MNHNS and CDR2 SASEGT.